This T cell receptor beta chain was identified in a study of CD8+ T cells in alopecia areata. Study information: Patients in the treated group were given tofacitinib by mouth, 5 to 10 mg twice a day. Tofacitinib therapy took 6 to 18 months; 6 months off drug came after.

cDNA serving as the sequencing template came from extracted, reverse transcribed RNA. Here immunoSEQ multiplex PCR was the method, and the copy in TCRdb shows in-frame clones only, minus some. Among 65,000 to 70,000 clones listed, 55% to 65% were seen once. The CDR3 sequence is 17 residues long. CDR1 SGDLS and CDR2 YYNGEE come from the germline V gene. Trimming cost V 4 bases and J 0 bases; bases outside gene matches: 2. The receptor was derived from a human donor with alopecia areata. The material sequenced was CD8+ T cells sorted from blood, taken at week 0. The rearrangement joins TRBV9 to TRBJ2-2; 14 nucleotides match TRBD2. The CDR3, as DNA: TGTGCCAGCAGCCAGGGACTAGCGGGAGCGAACACCGGGGAGCTGTTTTTT. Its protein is CASSQGLAGANTGELFF.